This TCR beta chain was observed in a study of blood T cells in healthy people across ages. It was with a sample-barcoded 5' primer and a J-beta primer mix that a second PCR of roughly 6 to 12 cycles was run. Each cDNA molecule was tagged by a template-switch adaptor with 12 random nucleotides. TCRdb reprocessed the 5' RACE reads with MiXCR, giving one entry per CDR3 protein. Of fewer than 750,000 distinct CDR3 sequences in the sample, under 55% are singletons; the top ten hold 20% to 25%. Every donor contributed roughly 10 milliliters of peripheral blood by blood draw. This receptor was taken from a man older than 75 in good health. The specimen sequenced was blood.

CDR3 bases: TGTGCCAGCAGCCAAGCTCGGCCTGAACTAGCGGGCACAGATACGCAGTATTTT. Translation: CASSQARPELAGTDTQYF. This chain connects TRBV4-2 to TRBJ2-3, with 8 bases fitting TRBD2. Germline CDR1 is LGHNA and CDR2 is YNFKEQ. V shed 1 base, J shed 1 base, and the junction held 10 bases outside the gene matches. There are 18 residues in the CDR3.